The rows below give T cell receptor beta chains drawn from one sample of a study of cytomegalovirus exposure and HLA in healthy donors. Clones were read by immunoSEQ multiplex PCR, and TCRdb kept only the in-frame ones, dropping some. The sample contains about 150,000 clones, about 64% of which appear only once. Specimen: PBMCs. These receptors all stem from a woman between 55 and 75 years old in good health and CMV-seropositive. CDR3s leave out the opening cysteine and the closing phenylalanine or tryptophan. A D gene is named only where the DNA matches it firmly.

TRBV2,9,.,ASRSSYEQY
TRBV27,11,.,ATRVYSQETQY
TRBV18,13,TRBD1,ASSADRGRSYEQY
TRBV10-3,10,.,AISIAQETQY
TRBV6-6,11,.,ASSYSQGQGYT
TRBV11-1,12,TRBD2,ASSSRTSDNEQF
TRBV29-1,11,TRBD1,SVWTRGNYEQY
TRBV11-3,11,.,ASSWGENTEAF
TRBV2,15,.,ASSEAVSQSSYNEQF
TRBV13,13,.,ASSLTSSGRETQY
TRBV5-4,12,TRBD1,ASTSGTVSYGYT
TRBV11-2,12,TRBD1,ASSLGPGQGEAF
TRBV7-9,15,.,ASSSKPPDVSSYEQY
TRBV6-5,13,.,ASRLNRADTGELF
TRBV5-1,13,TRBD2,ASSLDGGSTETQY
TRBV7-2,12,TRBD1,ASSLVRGPTEAF
TRBV4-1,12,.,ASSQAGVDTEAF
TRBV7-8,13,.,ASSLGSGVAYEQY
TRBV7-3,12,TRBD1,ASRKGGLDNEQF
TRBV7-2,13,.,ASSPGQLMNTEAF
TRBV19,12,.,ASSIGSGVDEQY
TRBV5-4,13,.,ASSLGGQGTNEQF
TRBV7-2,11,.,ASSLGASIEQF
TRBV25-1,12,.,ASSPRGNTGELF
TRBV18,13,TRBD1,ASSPYADRGETQY
TRBV14,16,TRBD1,ASSPEGQGGVRDTEAF
TRBV19,12,.,ASSPEGLAYEQY
TRBV4-2,12,TRBD1,ASSVDRDVEPLH
TRBV19,13,TRBD1,ASSIQGDGQETQY
TRBV6-5,13,TRBD1,ASSKTGASYNEQF
TRBV5-4,15,.,ASSLALGGVGSYEQY
TRBV4-2,9,.,ASSQDREAF
TRBV28,9,.,ASSLRGEAF
TRBV28,12,TRBD1,ASSAGQVMSPLH
TRBV9,14,.,ASSEGGVGTYNEQF
TRBV7-9,13,TRBD1,ASSLGTVNTGELF
TRBV14,15,.,ASSQDVTGWNTGELF
TRBV7-2,11,.,ASSFLASDTQY
TRBV4-3,15,.,ASSQDTPNYSNQPQH
TRBV30,12,.,AWERGRRNTEAF
TRBV7-2,13,TRBD2,ASSLEAGLTDTQY